Below are 29 T cell receptor beta chains sequenced from a single sample in a study of T cell responses to AZD1222 COVID-19 vaccine. Generated by immunoSEQ multiplex PCR, the TCRdb table keeps only in-frame clones and is missing some. This sample carries some 150,000 clones, about 81% of them seen once, and the ten largest clones take about 4%. The sample here was peripheral blood, taken on day 0 of MenACWY control vaccination. All receptors come from an adult in good health.

Comment on this clone: A read error may produce the germline difference seen at one junction end. The DNA of the CDR3 is TGTGCCAGCAGCTTTGAGGGGCCATTC. Protein: CASSFEGPF. This chain uses TRBV7-9 with TRBJ2-7, with D perhaps matching TRBD1 or TRBD2 (5 bases each). Germline CDR1 and CDR2: SEHNR and FQNEAQ (reference sequence). The CDR3 contains 9 residues.

A few counts support this clone. The chain couples TRBV12-3 or TRBV12-4 to TRBJ2-7; TRBD1 matches at 9 bases. Losses at the gene ends were 5 bases for V and 7 bases for J; bases not matched to a gene: 3. There are 12 residues in the CDR3. Here the CDR3 reads CASSPGQGEQYF. For the CDR3, the DNA is TGTGCCAGCAGTCCTGGACAGGGGGAGCAGTACTTC.

V gene TRBV6-6 combines with J gene TRBJ2-1; TRBD2 agrees at 13 bases. Trimming cost V 0 bases and J 7 bases; bases outside gene matches: 0. The CDR3 is 15 amino acids. CDR1 is MNHNY and CDR2 is SVGAGI in the germline V gene (reference sequence). The CDR3: CASSYSGLAGNEQFF. As DNA, the CDR3 is TGTGCCAGCAGTTACTCGGGACTAGCGGGGAATGAGCAGTTCTTC.

This clone was seen a few times. This rearrangement joins TRBV30 to TRBJ1-2; TRBD1 might be the D (5 bases). CDR3 length: 17 residues. CDR1 and CDR2 from the germline V gene are GTSNPN and SVGIG (reference sequence). The V end lost 0 bases, the J end lost 8 bases, and 25 bases lay between the germline ends. The CDR3 region has the DNA TGTGCCTGGAGTGTTGGAATCAAGGGGAAGGAGTGGGAGGGCTACACCTTC. Amino acid sequence: CAWSVGIKGKEWEGYTF. Based on the CDR3 plus reference TRBV30 and TRBJ1-2, the full variable domain is SQTIHQWPATLVQPVGSPLSLECTVEGTSNPNLYWYRQAAGRGLQLLFYSVGIGQISSEVPQNLSASRPQDRQFILSSKKLLLSDSGFYLCAWSVGIKGKEWEGYTFGSGTRLTVV.

This rearrangement joins TRBV25-1 to TRBJ1-4, with 8 bases identical to TRBD1. The germline gives CDR1 MGHDK, CDR2 SYGVNS. This CDR3 has 16 residues. The V and J ends lost 3 bases and 8 bases, in that order; junction bases with no gene match: 11. The CDR3, as DNA: TGTGCCAGCAGTGAGCCCTCCCAGGGGGCCGGGGAAAAACTGTTTTTT. This translates into CASSEPSQGAGEKLFF.

The chain links TRBV10-2 to TRBJ2-5; D remains unclear. The V and J ends lost 6 bases and 5 bases respectively, with 13 bases between them. CDR1 WSHSY and CDR2 SAAADI come from the germline V gene. The CDR3 has 13 residues. CDR3 coding DNA: TGCGCCAGCAGGACACGAAGTCGGGAGACCCAGTACTTC. Protein: CASRTRSRETQYF.

V and J are TRBV19 and TRBJ1-2; D ambiguous. CDR1 is LNHDA, CDR2 SQIVND, per germline (reference sequence). Trimming pared 7 bases from V and 5 bases from J, leaving 14 bases between. This CDR3 comprises 13 residues. CDR3 loop: CASTDTRRYGYTF. The CDR3 coding sequence is TGTGCCAGTACTGACACCAGAAGGTATGGCTACACCTTC.

This chain connects TRBV21-1 to TRBJ2-5; the table calls TRBD1, which could not be checked here. TRBV21-1 counts as a pseudogene. CDR3 length equals 13 residues. The CDR3 sequence: CASSEASQETQYF. In DNA form, the CDR3 reads TGTGCCAGCAGCGAAGCCAGCCAAGAGACCCAGTACTTC.

The chain couples TRBV7-2 to TRBJ2-5; a possible D gene is TRBD2 (7 bases). Trimming shortened V by 5 bases and J by 5 bases, and 18 bases separated the two germline ends. CDR1 SGHTA and CDR2 FQGNSA come from the germline V gene. The CDR3 loop spans 15 amino acids. The CDR3 DNA reads as TGTGCCAGCAGCCCCCATGGGGGAGGGGGTGAGACCCAGTACTTC. Protein sequence: CASSPHGGGGETQYF.

The V call is TRBV6-5, the J call TRBJ1-4, with D perhaps TRBD1 (6 bases). This CDR3 is built from 12 residues. CDR1 and CDR2 (germline): MNHEY, SVGAGI. V lost 5 bases to trimming and J lost 14 bases, with 15 bases between them. The CDR3 region has the DNA TGTGCCAGCAGTCTAGCCCAGGGGAGGCTGTTTTTT. Encoded protein: CASSLAQGRLFF.

The V and J genes are TRBV28 and TRBJ1-3; 9 bases fit TRBD1. The CDR3 runs to 19 residues. V lost 3 bases to trimming and J lost 4 bases; unmatched junction nucleotides: 16. Per germline, CDR1 MDHEN and CDR2 SYDVKM. The CDR3 is CASSFQPRYRGPKGNTIYF. The CDR3 nucleotides read TGTGCCAGCAGTTTTCAGCCCCGGTACAGGGGGCCGAAAGGAAACACCATATATTTT.

The chain uses TRBV2 and TRBJ2-1, with 8 positions matching TRBD1. Trimming at V came to 6 bases and at J to 2 bases, leaving 6 bases not matched to a gene. Germline CDR1 is SNHLY and CDR2 is FYNNEI. This CDR3 spans 15 amino acids. Here the CDR3 reads CASSPRTGTYNEQFF. CDR3 DNA: TGTGCCAGCAGCCCTAGGACAGGGACCTACAATGAGCAGTTCTTC.

A few counts support this clone. This chain connects TRBV4-1 to TRBJ1-4; possible D gene TRBD1, 6 bases. CDR1 MGHRA and CDR2 YSYEKL come from the germline V gene. The V and J ends lost 2 bases and 7 bases respectively, with 17 bases between them. The CDR3 contains 16 residues. In nucleotides, the CDR3 is TGCGCCAGCAGCCAATCCCGCAGGGGCCCCCTTGAAAAACTGTTTTTT. Residues: CASSQSRRGPLEKLFF.

CDR3 in amino acids: CASSQGPGHSNQPQHF. CDR3 in DNA: TGCGCCAGCAGCCAAGGGCCAGGCCATAGCAATCAGCCCCAGCATTTT. The rearrangement uses TRBV4-1 and TRBJ1-5; no reliable D call. V lost 1 base, J lost 0 bases, and 10 bases lay in between. CDR1 is MGHRA and CDR2 is YSYEKL in the germline V gene. The CDR3 loop spans 16 amino acids.

This sequence joins TRBV18 and TRBJ1-4; the match to TRBD1 covers 8 bases. J lost 6 bases, V lost 5 bases, and 8 bases had no gene match. Germline CDR1 reads KGHSH; CDR2 reads LQKENI. The CDR3 length is 15 residues. CDR3 nucleotide sequence: TGTGCCAGCTCAGCATCACAGGGGGGTTATGAAAAACTGTTTTTT. Translated, it gives CASSASQGGYEKLFF.

The CDR3 DNA is TGTGCCAGCAGCTTGGCCGGGACAGCTTTTGCCTACGAGCAGTACGTC. It translates to CASSLAGTAFAYEQYV. The chain joins TRBV5-8 to TRBJ2-7, with TRBD1 matching over 7 bases. V was pared by 0 bases and J by 2 bases, with 8 bases of the junction left unmatched. CDR1 SGHTS and CDR2 YDEGEE come from the germline V gene. CDR3 length equals 16 residues.

The V call is TRBV5-4, the J call TRBJ2-7; maybe TRBD1 (5 bases). Trimming removed 0 bases from V and 3 bases from J, with 16 bases in between. Per germline, CDR1 SGHNT and CDR2 YYREEE (reference sequence). This CDR3 comprises 16 residues. CDR3 nucleotides: TGTGCCAGCAGCTTGGGGCAGGGCTTAAAAATCTACGAGCAGTACTTC. This sequence encodes CASSLGQGLKIYEQYF.

The chain couples TRBV11-3 to TRBJ2-1, with TRBD1 identical over 10 bases. Germline CDR1 reads SGHNT; CDR2 reads YENEEA. This CDR3 is 14 amino acids long. V lost 5 bases and J lost 2; bases outside the gene matches: 0. DNA for the CDR3: TGTGCCAGCAGCGGACAGGGGGCCTACAATGAGCAGTTCTTC. Its protein is CASSGQGAYNEQFF.

The V gene is TRBV6-5, the J gene TRBJ1-6, with 10 bases lining up with TRBD1. Germline V gene data show CDR1 as MNHEY and CDR2 as SVGAGI. V was clipped by 5 bases and J by 9 bases; unmatched bases: 4. The length of the CDR3 is 14 residues. CDR3 nucleotide sequence: TGTGCCAGCAGTCAGACAGGGGGCGGTTCACCCCTCCACTTT. Protein: CASSQTGGGSPLHF.

A single count supports this clone. The J gene is TRBJ1-2, the V gene TRBV7-3; 9 nucleotides line up with TRBD1. The germline CDR1 and CDR2 sequences are SGHTA and FQGTGA. V lost 5 bases, J lost 5 bases, and 3 bases stayed unmatched. There are 13 residues in the CDR3. The CDR3 nucleotides are TGTGCCAGCAGCCCCGGACAGGGGTATGGCTACACCTTC. Its translation is CASSPGQGYGYTF.

The V and J genes are TRBV5-1 and TRBJ1-1; TRBD1 aligns across 10 bases. Losses at the gene ends were 4 bases for V and 1 base for J; bases not matched to a gene: 4. Per the germline V gene, CDR1 is SGHRS and CDR2 is YFSETQ. This CDR3 has 15 amino acids. The CDR3 region has the DNA TGCGCCAGCAGCAAGAGGACAGGGGGGAACACTGAAGCTTTCTTT. It encodes CASSKRTGGNTEAFF.

The rearrangement links TRBV9 to TRBJ1-3; TRBD1 might be the D (5 bases). CDR3 length equals 16 residues. V lost 5 bases, J lost 0 bases, and 15 bases lay in between. Germline V gene sequence: CDR1 SGDLS, CDR2 YYNGEE. This CDR3 is CASSRGIESSGNTIYF. DNA for the CDR3: TGTGCCAGCAGTAGGGGTATCGAGAGCTCTGGAAACACCATATATTTT.

This chain connects TRBV7-4 to TRBJ1-2; TRBD1 matches at 7 bases. The CDR3 sequence is 15 residues long. Germline CDR1 SGHVT, CDR2 SQSDAQ. Unmatched junction bases numbered 12, after V lost 5 bases and J lost 6 bases. The CDR3: CASSLKDRPRDGYTF. The CDR3 DNA is TGTGCCAGCAGCCTAAAGGACAGGCCCAGGGATGGCTACACCTTC. The variable domain in full, with the rest retrieved from reference TRBV7-4 and TRBJ1-2, is GAGVSQSPRYKVAKRGRDVALRCDSISGHVTLYWYRQTLGQGSEVLTYSQSDAQRDKSGRPSGRFSAERPERSVSTLKIQRTEQGDSAVYLCASSLKDRPRDGYTFGSGTRLTVV.

The chain recombines TRBV7-8 with TRBJ2-3; D remains unclear. This CDR3 has 15 residues. The V gene lost 1 base and the J gene lost 1 base, with 9 bases spanning the gap. The germline V gene has CDR1 SGHVS and CDR2 FQNEAQ. The CDR3 region is CASSLVRWRTDTQYF. The CDR3 DNA sequence: TGTGCCAGCAGCTTAGTAAGGTGGCGCACAGATACGCAGTATTTT.

This chain links TRBV7-9 with TRBJ1-5, with TRBD1 as a possible D gene (5 bases). Germline V gene lookup returns CDR1 SEHNR and CDR2 FQNEAQ (reference sequence). Trimming removed 3 bases at V and 7 bases at J, with 10 bases between. The CDR3 is made up of 13 amino acids. CDR3 amino acids: CASSFMGGQPQHF. The CDR3 DNA sequence: TGTGCCAGCAGCTTCATGGGGGGACAGCCCCAGCATTTT.

The gene calls are TRBV2 and TRBJ1-1; possible D gene TRBD1, 5 bases. In germline, CDR1 is SNHLY, CDR2 FYNNEI. The CDR3 runs 14 residues. Between the trimmed V and J ends, which lost 5 bases and 7 bases, there was a span of 17 bases. CDR3 nucleotides: TGTGCCAGCAGTTCCCCGGAAACAGGCCGTGAAGCTTTCTTT. As protein: CASSSPETGREAFF.

V is TRBV6-5 and J is TRBJ2-2, with a possible D match to TRBD2 (6 bases). The CDR3 is 16 amino acids. Per the germline V gene, CDR1 is MNHEY and CDR2 is SVGAGI. V dropped 2 bases and J dropped 8 bases, with 18 bases sitting between them. CDR3 DNA sequence: TGTGCCAGCAGTTACCCGAATATTGGGGGGACGGGGGAGCTGTTTTTT. The encoded protein is CASSYPNIGGTGELFF.

The chain couples TRBV2 to TRBJ1-1, with 10 bases matching TRBD1. The germline gives CDR1 SNHLY, CDR2 FYNNEI. The trim removed 5 bases at V and 11 bases at J, leaving 11 bases unmatched. The CDR3 spans 14 residues. CDR3 in amino acids: CASSLNQDRGQAFF. CDR3 coding DNA: TGTGCCAGCAGTCTAAACCAAGACAGGGGGCAGGCTTTCTTT.

The chain joins TRBV6-5 to TRBJ2-7; TRBD1 agrees at 10 bases. With 1 base clipped from V and 6 bases from J, the junction kept 3 bases outside the gene matches. The germline gives CDR1 MNHEY, CDR2 SVGAGI. The CDR3 sequence is 14 residues long. The CDR3 loop reads CASSYFGQGGEQYF. The DNA for the CDR3 is TGTGCCAGCAGTTACTTTGGACAGGGGGGCGAGCAGTACTTC.